One sample yielded the 2 T cell receptor beta chains listed below, sequenced in a study of shared clonotypes between healthy human individuals. The protocol was immunoSEQ multiplex PCR, while the TCRdb copy is restricted to in-frame clones and leaves out a portion. The repertoire holds roughly 2 million clones, with 95% as singletons. The sequenced material came from naive CD4+ T cells sorted from blood. Documented subset: CD45RA+ positively selected. The receptors originated from a man younger than 35 in good health.

The CDR3 region is CASSLPDGYEQYF. The CDR3 region has the DNA TGTGCCAGCAGCCTGCCAGACGGGTACGAGCAGTACTTC. The chain combines TRBV5-4 with TRBJ2-7; D is undetermined. The CDR3 has 13 residues. Trimming stripped 4 bases from V and 4 bases from J, with 12 bases between. Germline V CDR1 and CDR2: SGHNT, YYREEE (reference sequence).

The chain links TRBV5-5 to TRBJ2-3, with D unresolved. V was shortened by 0 bases and J by 2 bases, with 7 bases between the two germline ends. Germline CDR1 reads SGHKS; CDR2 reads YYEKEE (reference sequence). There are 14 residues in the CDR3. Written as DNA, the CDR3 is TGTGCCAGCAGCTTGGGTACGTTCACAGATACGCAGTATTTT. The encoded protein is CASSLGTFTDTQYF.